This passage covers 29 T cell receptor beta chains from one sample sequenced in a study of CD8 T cells in Susac syndrome. Roughly 0.45 to 1 ug RNA was reverse transcribed with random hexamers. TCRdb recomputed calls from the immunoSEQ multiplex PCR reads with MiXCR, one row per CDR3 protein. The sample comprises some 170,000 distinct CDR3 sequences, over 85% of which are singletons, and 0.1% rests with the top ten. Sequencing was performed on CD4+ T cells from PBMCs. The receptors were gathered from a human donor in good health.

The gene calls are TRBV20-1 and TRBJ1-5, with D possibly being TRBD1 (6 bases). CDR1 and CDR2 (germline): DFQATT, SNEGSKA (reference sequence). The CDR3 totals 13 residues. V gave up 3 bases and J gave up 4 bases, with 10 bases separating them. The CDR3 nucleotides read TGCAGTGCTAGGACAGGAATAAATCAGCCCCAGCATTTT. This sequence encodes CSARTGINQPQHF.

V is TRBV30 and J is TRBJ1-1, with D possibly matching TRBD1 (5 bases). Between the trimmed V and J ends, which lost 2 bases and 1 base, there was a span of 11 bases. The CDR3 spans 14 residues. Germline CDR1 reads GTSNPN; CDR2 reads SVGIG (reference sequence). The CDR3 DNA is TGTGCCTGGAGTTCGGGCAGGGCGAACACTGAAGCTTTCTTT. Its protein product is CAWSSGRANTEAFF.

The chain combines TRBV5-1 with TRBJ2-5, with 7 bases fitting TRBD1. This CDR3 region has 15 residues. After removal of 4 bases from V and 4 bases from J, the junction contained 10 bases not matched to a gene. Germline CDR1 and CDR2: SGHRS and YFSETQ. The CDR3 loop is CASSEITGVGETQYF. The CDR3 nucleotides read TGCGCCAGCAGCGAAATTACAGGGGTCGGAGAGACCCAGTACTTC.

The V and J genes are TRBV29-1 and TRBJ2-3; 7 positions agree with TRBD2. V was pared by 5 bases and J by 11 bases, with 7 bases of the junction left unmatched. The length of the CDR3 is 11 residues. CDR1 SQVTM and CDR2 ANQGSEA come from the germline V gene. CDR3 amino acids: CSVIGLELQYF. DNA for the CDR3: TGCAGCGTTATAGGACTAGAATTGCAGTATTTT.

The chain couples TRBV29-1 to TRBJ2-1, with D perhaps TRBD1 (6 bases). Germline V gene sequence: CDR1 SQVTM, CDR2 ANQGSEA. CDR3 size: 11 residues. With 8 bases removed from V and 4 bases from J, the gap between germline ends came to 9 bases. The CDR3 region has the DNA TGCAGCTGGGGGCTATACAATGAGCAGTTCTTC. Translated: CSWGLYNEQFF.

The sample holds one count of this clonotype. Here the CDR3 DNA reads TGTGCCAGCAGCGTAGAGGCCCACTCCTATGGCTACACCTTC. Translation: CASSVEAHSYGYTF. This chain links TRBV9 with TRBJ1-2; no clear D gene. The germline gives CDR1 SGDLS, CDR2 YYNGEE. Trimming stripped 0 bases from V and 4 bases from J, with 10 bases between. The CDR3 covers 14 residues.

This clonotype was found once. This rearrangement joins TRBV29-1 to TRBJ2-6; D remains ambiguous. The CDR3 sequence is 15 residues long. V gave up 3 bases and J gave up 1 base, with 10 bases separating them. The germline CDR1 and CDR2 sequences are SQVTM and ANQGSEA. The DNA for the CDR3 is TGCAGCGTTGAGTTAGGGTCATCTGGGGCCAACGTCCTGACTTTC. It codes for CSVELGSSGANVLTF.

The chain employs TRBV28 and TRBJ2-5; D is ambiguous. This CDR3 has 13 residues. Germline CDR1 MDHEN, CDR2 SYDVKM. V lost 2 bases and J lost 0, with 4 bases in between. The CDR3 DNA follows: TGTGCCAGCAGTTTAGGGTACCAAGAGACCCAGTACTTC. Its translation: CASSLGYQETQYF.

The V and J genes are TRBV29-1 and TRBJ2-1; no definite D call. The length of the CDR3 is 12 residues. Germline CDR1 SQVTM, CDR2 ANQGSEA. V shed 2 bases and J shed 10 bases, with 12 bases lying between them. In DNA form, the CDR3 reads TGCAGCGTTGAATTCCGCGGCCCCGAGCAGTTCTTC. The encoded protein is CSVEFRGPEQFF.

The J gene is TRBJ2-1, the V gene TRBV12-3 or TRBV12-4; tentatively, D is TRBD1 or TRBD2 (6 bases each). This CDR3 comprises 15 residues. Trimming shortened V by 3 bases and J by 9 bases, and 18 bases separated the two germline ends. The CDR3 spells CASSFRSQKGGEQFF. For the CDR3, the DNA is TGTGCCAGCAGTTTCCGATCGCAGAAGGGGGGTGAGCAGTTCTTC.

The chain recombines TRBV2 with TRBJ2-5; D remains unclear. CDR3 length equals 11 residues. CDR1 and CDR2 from the germline V gene are SNHLY and FYNNEI. Trimming removed 5 bases from V and 6 bases from J, with 7 bases in between. CDR3 sequence: CASSRGQTQYF. The DNA of the CDR3 is TGTGCCAGCAGTAGAGGCCAGACCCAGTACTTC. The variable domain in full, completed from reference TRBV2 and TRBJ2-5, reads EPEVTQTPSHQVTQMGQEVILRCVPISNHLYFYWYRQILGQKVEFLVSFYNNEISEKSEIFDDQFSVERPDGSNFTLKIRSTKLEDSAMYFCASSRGQTQYFGPGTRLLVL.

The genes are TRBV7-8 and TRBJ2-1; the match to TRBD1 covers 7 bases. V shed 5 bases, J shed 6 bases, and the junction held 7 bases outside the gene matches. The CDR3 has 14 amino acids. In germline, CDR1 is SGHVS, CDR2 FQNEAQ. CDR3 sequence: CASSVSDRVNEQFF. The DNA for the CDR3 is TGTGCCAGCAGCGTTAGCGACAGGGTCAATGAGCAGTTCTTC. Full variable domain (outside the CDR3, taken from reference TRBV7-8 and TRBJ2-1): GAGVSQSPRYKVAKRGQDVALRCDPISGHVSLFWYQQALGQGPEFLTYFQNEAQLDKSGLPSDRFFAERPEGSVSTLKIQRTQQEDSAVYLCASSVSDRVNEQFFGPGTRLTVL.

The chain employs TRBV29-1 and TRBJ2-7, with TRBD2 matching over 9 bases. The length of the CDR3 is 13 residues. The junction had 4 bases not matched to a gene; V was cut back by 4 bases and J by 3 bases. CDR1 is SQVTM, CDR2 ANQGSEA, per germline. For the CDR3, the DNA is TGCAGCGTTGGGGGACTAGCTTACTACGAGCAGTACTTC. This codes for CSVGGLAYYEQYF.

V is TRBV4-1 and J is TRBJ1-1; the D is unclear. The germline V and J ends were trimmed by 4 bases and 0 bases, with 18 bases remaining between them. Per the germline V gene, CDR1 is MGHRA and CDR2 is YSYEKL. This CDR3 has 17 residues. The CDR3 reads CASSPSFQRFMNTEAFF. CDR3 DNA: TGCGCCAGCAGCCCATCCTTTCAACGGTTTATGAACACTGAAGCTTTCTTT.

This sequence joins TRBV30 and TRBJ1-3, with D possibly being TRBD1 (5 bases). Germline assignment: CDR1 GTSNPN and CDR2 SVGIG (reference sequence). The CDR3 spans 14 residues. V lost 5 bases, J lost 8 bases, and 19 bases lay in between. In DNA, the CDR3 is TGTGCCTGGCGGGACGGACTAAACGGAGACACCATATATTTT. Translating it yields CAWRDGLNGDTIYF. Full variable domain (rest looked up from reference TRBV30 and TRBJ1-3): SQTIHQWPATLVQPVGSPLSLECTVEGTSNPNLYWYRQAAGRGLQLLFYSVGIGQISSEVPQNLSASRPQDRQFILSSKKLLLSDSGFYLCAWRDGLNGDTIYFGEGSWLTVV.

The V call is TRBV20-1, the J call TRBJ2-7; 11 nucleotides match TRBD2. The CDR3 is 13 residues long. The germline V gene has CDR1 DFQATT and CDR2 SNEGSKA (reference sequence). V shed 5 bases and J 6 bases; nucleotides not matched to a gene: 6. In nucleotides, the CDR3 is TGCAGTGCTTCGGGACTAGCGGCGGCCGAGCAGTACTTC. It translates to CSASGLAAAEQYF.

J is TRBJ1-1 and V is TRBV18; D is perhaps TRBD1 (6 bases). The CDR3 sequence is 16 residues long. V lost 3 bases to trimming and J lost 7 bases, with 21 bases between them. Looked up from germline, CDR1 is KGHSH and CDR2 is LQKENI. The DNA for the CDR3 is TGTGCCAGCTCACCTCGCGGGGGGCGAGGAGTAGTTGAAGCTTTCTTT. Translated: CASSPRGGRGVVEAFF.

The rearrangement joins TRBV29-1 to TRBJ2-1, with 10 bases that match TRBD2. J was trimmed by 5 bases and V by 1 base; bases with no gene match: 2. Germline loops: CDR1 SQVTM, CDR2 ANQGSEA. The CDR3 totals 14 residues. Here the CDR3 reads CSVEALAGDNEQFF. As DNA, the CDR3 is TGCAGCGTTGAAGCTCTAGCGGGAGACAATGAGCAGTTCTTC.

V is TRBV11-3 and J is TRBJ2-5, with D possibly being TRBD1 or TRBD2 (5 bases each). Germline CDR1 is SGHNT and CDR2 is YENEEA. There are 15 residues in the CDR3. Trimming pared 3 bases from V and 1 base from J, leaving 12 bases between. The CDR3 DNA is TGTGCCAGCAGCTTCCAACCCGGGGCCCAAGAGACCCAGTACTTC. Protein sequence: CASSFQPGAQETQYF.

The chain joins TRBV4-3 to TRBJ2-7; D ambiguous. V was shortened by 0 bases and J by 3 bases, with 15 bases between the two germline ends. Germline CDR1 is LGHNA and CDR2 is YSLEER. The CDR3 consists of 16 residues. The CDR3 region is CASSQDWGVGLYEQYF. The CDR3 DNA reads as TGCGCCAGCAGCCAAGATTGGGGTGTCGGGCTCTACGAGCAGTACTTC.

The chain links TRBV24-1 to TRBJ2-1; TRBD1 might be the D (6 bases). Trimming took 9 bases from V and 4 from J, leaving 6 bases between them. Per germline, CDR1 KGHDR and CDR2 SFDVKD. This CDR3 contains 11 residues. This chain's CDR3 is CATQGYNEQFF. The CDR3, as DNA: TGTGCCACCCAGGGGTACAATGAGCAGTTCTTC.

V and J are TRBV19 and TRBJ2-1, with 11 positions matching TRBD2. Germline V CDR1 and CDR2: LNHDA, SQIVND (reference sequence). Germline trimming cut 1 base from V and 9 bases from J; bases unmatched to any gene: 5. This CDR3 has 15 amino acids. The CDR3 bases are TGTGCCAGTAGTATAGGAGGTAGCGGGAGGGCTGAGCAGTTCTTC. Translating it yields CASSIGGSGRAEQFF.

V usage is TRBV30 and J usage is TRBJ2-5, with D uncertain. V lost 1 base to trimming and J lost 5 bases, with 11 bases between them. There are 13 residues in the CDR3. Germline CDR1 reads GTSNPN; CDR2 reads SVGIG (reference sequence). The chain's CDR3 is CAWSEQIVETQYF. The CDR3 DNA is TGTGCCTGGAGTGAACAGATTGTGGAGACCCAGTACTTC.

For this clonotype: The junction does not match germline at one end; this may be a read error. The chain carries TRBV30 and TRBJ1-5; D is perhaps TRBD1 (5 bases). The CDR3 spans 12 residues. The germline V gene encodes CDR1 GTSNPN and CDR2 SVGIG (reference sequence). The CDR3 sequence is CAWASTGLSGGF. CDR3 DNA: TGTGCCTGGGCCTCTACGGGACTTTCCGGGGGGTTT.

The CDR3 DNA follows: TGCGCCAGCAGCCAAGTCCGCCAAGCGGGCACTGAAGCTTTCTTT. Translated, it gives CASSQVRQAGTEAFF. The chain combines TRBV4-3 with TRBJ1-1; D remains ambiguous. Trimming shortened V by 1 base and J by 4 bases, and 13 bases separated the two germline ends. The germline CDR1 and CDR2 sequences are LGHNA and YSLEER. The CDR3 is 15 amino acids.

This clonotype is a singleton in its sample. The rearrangement joins TRBV4-3 to TRBJ2-3, with 7 bases fitting TRBD1. Germline CDR1 is LGHNA and CDR2 is YSLEER. The CDR3 length is 17 residues. The V segment lost 0 bases and the J segment 3 bases; nucleotides outside the gene matches: 9. Written as DNA, the CDR3 is TGCGCCAGCAGCCAAGATAGTACCGGGACAGCAACAGATACGCAGTATTTT. This encodes CASSQDSTGTATDTQYF.

The rearrangement joins TRBV3-1 to TRBJ2-7, with TRBD2 identical over 7 bases. The germline V gene has CDR1 LGHDT and CDR2 YNNKEL (reference sequence). This CDR3 is 13 amino acids long. V lost 4 bases, J lost 4 bases, and 4 bases stayed unmatched. As DNA, the CDR3 is TGTGCCAGCAGCCGTCGGGGAGGGTACGAGCAGTACTTC. Encoded protein: CASSRRGGYEQYF.

The chain is built from TRBV4-2 and TRBJ1-2; no definite D call. CDR3 length equals 15 residues. V shed 1 base and J shed 2 bases, with 11 bases lying between them. Germline V gene data show CDR1 as LGHNA and CDR2 as YNFKEQ. The chain's CDR3 is CASSQGGRVNYGYTF. The CDR3, as DNA: TGTGCCAGCAGCCAAGGAGGAAGGGTAAACTATGGCTACACCTTC.

The V call is TRBV20-1, the J call TRBJ2-1, with a possible D match to TRBD1 (6 bases). The CDR3 covers 15 residues. V lost 6 bases and J 9 bases, leaving 24 bases between the germline ends. Germline loops: CDR1 DFQATT, CDR2 SNEGSKA (reference sequence). CDR3 sequence (DNA): TGCAGTGCCCCCGACCCTGGGACAACTAGTAGTGAGCAGTTCTTC. Translated: CSAPDPGTTSSEQFF.